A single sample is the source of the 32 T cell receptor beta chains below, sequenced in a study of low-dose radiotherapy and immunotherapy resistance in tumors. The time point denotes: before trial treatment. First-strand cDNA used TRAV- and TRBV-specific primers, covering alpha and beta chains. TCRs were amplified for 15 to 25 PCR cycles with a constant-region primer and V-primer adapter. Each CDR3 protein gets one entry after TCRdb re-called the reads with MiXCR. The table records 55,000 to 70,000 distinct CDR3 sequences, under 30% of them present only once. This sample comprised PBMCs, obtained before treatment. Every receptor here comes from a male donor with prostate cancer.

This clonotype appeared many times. In nucleotides, the CDR3 is TGTGCCTGGAGTCTGGGGTATTACAATGAGCAGTTCTTC. It codes for CAWSLGYYNEQFF. This chain joins TRBV30 and TRBJ2-1; D remains ambiguous. With 2 bases removed from V and 4 bases from J, the gap between germline ends came to 9 bases. Germline lookup yields CDR1 GTSNPN and CDR2 SVGIG (reference sequence). This CDR3 is built from 13 residues.

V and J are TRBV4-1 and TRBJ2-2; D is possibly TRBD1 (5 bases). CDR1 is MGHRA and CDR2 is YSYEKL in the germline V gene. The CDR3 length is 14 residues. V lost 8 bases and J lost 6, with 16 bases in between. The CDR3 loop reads CASRPQDPAGELFF. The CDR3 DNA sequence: TGCGCCAGCCGCCCACAGGATCCCGCCGGGGAGCTGTTTTTT.

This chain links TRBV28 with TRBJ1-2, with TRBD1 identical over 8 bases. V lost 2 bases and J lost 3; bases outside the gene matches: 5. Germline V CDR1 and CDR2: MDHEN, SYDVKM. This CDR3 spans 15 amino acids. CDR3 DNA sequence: TGTGCCAGCAGTTTACCCGGGACAGGCGACTATGGCTACACCTTC. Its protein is CASSLPGTGDYGYTF.

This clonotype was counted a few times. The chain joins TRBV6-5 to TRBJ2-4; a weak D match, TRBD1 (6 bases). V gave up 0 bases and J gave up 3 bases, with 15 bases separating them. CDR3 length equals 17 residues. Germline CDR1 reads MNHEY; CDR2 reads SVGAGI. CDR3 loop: CASSYSWAGAYKNIQYF. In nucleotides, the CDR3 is TGTGCCAGCAGTTACTCGTGGGCAGGGGCGTACAAAAACATTCAGTACTTC.

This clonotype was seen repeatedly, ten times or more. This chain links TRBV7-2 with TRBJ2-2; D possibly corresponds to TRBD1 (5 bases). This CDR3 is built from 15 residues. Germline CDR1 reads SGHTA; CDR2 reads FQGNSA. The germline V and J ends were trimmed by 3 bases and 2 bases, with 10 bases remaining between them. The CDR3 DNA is TGTGCCAGCAGCTTTATAAGGGGAAACACCGGGGAGCTGTTTTTT. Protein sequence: CASSFIRGNTGELFF.

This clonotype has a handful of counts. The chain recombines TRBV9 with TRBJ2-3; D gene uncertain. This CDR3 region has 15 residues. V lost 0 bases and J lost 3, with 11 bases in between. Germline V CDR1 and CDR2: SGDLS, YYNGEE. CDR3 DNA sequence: TGTGCCAGCAGCGTAGGTACCCAGCGTACAGATACGCAGTATTTT. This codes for CASSVGTQRTDTQYF. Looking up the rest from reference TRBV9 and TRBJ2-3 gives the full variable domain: DSGVTQTPKHLITATGQRVTLRCSPRSGDLSVYWYQQSLDQGLQFLIQYYNGEERAKGNILERFSAQQFPDLHSELNLSSLELGDSALYFCASSVGTQRTDTQYFGPGTRLTVL.

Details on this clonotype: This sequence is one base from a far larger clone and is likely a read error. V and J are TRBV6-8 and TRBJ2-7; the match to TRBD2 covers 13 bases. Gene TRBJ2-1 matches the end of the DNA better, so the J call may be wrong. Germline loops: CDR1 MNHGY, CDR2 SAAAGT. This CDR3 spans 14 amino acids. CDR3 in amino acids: CASSVRLAGGEQFF. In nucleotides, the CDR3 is TGTGCCAGCAGTGTAAGACTAGCGGGGGGTGAGCAGTTCTTC.

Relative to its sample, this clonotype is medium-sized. As DNA, the CDR3 is TGTGCCAGCAGTTTGACGATCTCGGCTAGCGGGAACGGTGAGCAGTTCTTC. Translating it yields CASSLTISASGNGEQFF. The chain uses TRBV28 and TRBJ2-1; 9 bases match TRBD2. V was clipped by 3 bases and J by 9 bases; unmatched bases: 15. The germline CDR1 and CDR2 sequences are MDHEN and SYDVKM. The CDR3 loop spans 17 amino acids. Using reference TRBV28 and TRBJ2-1 for the parts outside the CDR3, the full variable domain is DVKVTQSSRYLVKRTGEKVFLECVQDMDHENMFWYRQDPGLGLRLIYFSYDVKMKEKGDIPEGYSVSREKKERFSLILESASTNQTSMYLCASSLTISASGNGEQFFGPGTRLTVL.

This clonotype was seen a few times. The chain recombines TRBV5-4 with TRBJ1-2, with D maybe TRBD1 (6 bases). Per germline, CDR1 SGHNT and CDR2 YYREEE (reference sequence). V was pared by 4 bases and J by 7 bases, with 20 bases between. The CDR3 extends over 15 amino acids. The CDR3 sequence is CASSPAARGQIGYTF. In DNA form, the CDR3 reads TGTGCCAGCAGCCCTGCGGCCAGGGGTCAAATTGGCTACACCTTC.

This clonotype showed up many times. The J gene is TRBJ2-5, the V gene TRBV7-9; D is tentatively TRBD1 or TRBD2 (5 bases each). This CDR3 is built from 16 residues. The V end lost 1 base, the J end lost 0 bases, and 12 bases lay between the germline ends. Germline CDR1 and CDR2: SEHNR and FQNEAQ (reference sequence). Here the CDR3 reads CASSLGDGKYQETQYF. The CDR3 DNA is TGTGCCAGCAGCTTAGGGGACGGGAAGTACCAAGAGACCCAGTACTTC. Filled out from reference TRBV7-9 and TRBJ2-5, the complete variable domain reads DTGVSQNPRHKITKRGQNVTFRCDPISEHNRLYWYRQTLGQGPEFLTYFQNEAQLEKSRLLSDRFSAERPKGSFSTLEIQRTEQGDSAMYLCASSLGDGKYQETQYFGPGTRLLVL.

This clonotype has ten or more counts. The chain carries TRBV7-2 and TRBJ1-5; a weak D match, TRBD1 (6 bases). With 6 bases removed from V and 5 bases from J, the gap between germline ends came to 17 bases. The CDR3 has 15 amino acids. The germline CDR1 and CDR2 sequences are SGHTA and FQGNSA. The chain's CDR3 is CASSLGGRGYQPQHF. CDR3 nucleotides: TGTGCCAGCAGTTTGGGGGGGCGGGGGTATCAGCCCCAGCATTTT.

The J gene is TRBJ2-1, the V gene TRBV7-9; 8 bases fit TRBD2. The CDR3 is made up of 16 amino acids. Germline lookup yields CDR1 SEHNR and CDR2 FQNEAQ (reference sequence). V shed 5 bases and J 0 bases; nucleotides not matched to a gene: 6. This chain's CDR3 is CASSPSGLSSYNEQFF. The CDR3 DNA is TGTGCCAGCAGCCCTAGCGGGCTGAGCTCCTACAATGAGCAGTTCTTC.

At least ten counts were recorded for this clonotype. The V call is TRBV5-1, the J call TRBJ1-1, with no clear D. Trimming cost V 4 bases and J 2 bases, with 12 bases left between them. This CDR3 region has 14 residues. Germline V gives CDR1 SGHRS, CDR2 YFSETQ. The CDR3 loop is CASSAQAHNTEAFF. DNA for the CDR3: TGCGCCAGCAGCGCTCAGGCGCATAACACTGAAGCTTTCTTT.

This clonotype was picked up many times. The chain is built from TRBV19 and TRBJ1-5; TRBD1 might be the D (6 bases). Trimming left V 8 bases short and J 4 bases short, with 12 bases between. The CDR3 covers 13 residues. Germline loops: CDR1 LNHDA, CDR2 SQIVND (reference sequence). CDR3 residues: CASSHRVNQPQHF. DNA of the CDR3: TGTGCCAGTTCGCACAGGGTGAATCAGCCCCAGCATTTT.

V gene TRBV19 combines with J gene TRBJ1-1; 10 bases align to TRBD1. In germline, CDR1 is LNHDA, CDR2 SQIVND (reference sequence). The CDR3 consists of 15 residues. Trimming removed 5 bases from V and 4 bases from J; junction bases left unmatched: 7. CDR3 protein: CASSGRGQGGTEAFF. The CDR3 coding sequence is TGTGCCAGTAGTGGGCGAGGACAGGGGGGCACTGAAGCTTTCTTT.

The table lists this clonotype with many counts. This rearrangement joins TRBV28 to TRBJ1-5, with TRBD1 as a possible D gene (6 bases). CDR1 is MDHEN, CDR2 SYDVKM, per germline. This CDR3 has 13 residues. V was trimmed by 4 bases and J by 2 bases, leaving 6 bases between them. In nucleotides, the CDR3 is TGTGCCAGCAGTTCAGGGGGCAATCAGCCCCAGCATTTT. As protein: CASSSGGNQPQHF.

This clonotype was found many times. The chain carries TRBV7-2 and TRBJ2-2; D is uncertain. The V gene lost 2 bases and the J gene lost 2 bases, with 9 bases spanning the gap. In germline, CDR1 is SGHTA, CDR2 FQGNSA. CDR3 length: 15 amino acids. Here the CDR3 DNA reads TGTGCCAGCAGCTTAAGTTCCCTAAACACCGGGGAGCTGTTTTTT. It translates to CASSLSSLNTGELFF.

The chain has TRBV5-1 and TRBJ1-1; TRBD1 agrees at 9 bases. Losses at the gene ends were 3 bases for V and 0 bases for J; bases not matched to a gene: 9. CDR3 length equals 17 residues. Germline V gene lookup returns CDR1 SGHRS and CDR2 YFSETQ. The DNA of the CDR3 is TGCGCCAGCAGCTACGACAGGGGGTTCCTTTTGAACACTGAAGCTTTCTTT. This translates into CASSYDRGFLLNTEAFF.

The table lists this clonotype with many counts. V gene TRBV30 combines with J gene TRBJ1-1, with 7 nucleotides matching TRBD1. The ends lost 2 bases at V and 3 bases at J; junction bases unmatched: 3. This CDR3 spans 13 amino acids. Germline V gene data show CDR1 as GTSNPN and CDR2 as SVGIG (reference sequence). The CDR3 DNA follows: TGTGCCTGGAGTACAGGGGCACACACTGAAGCTTTCTTT. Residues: CAWSTGAHTEAFF.

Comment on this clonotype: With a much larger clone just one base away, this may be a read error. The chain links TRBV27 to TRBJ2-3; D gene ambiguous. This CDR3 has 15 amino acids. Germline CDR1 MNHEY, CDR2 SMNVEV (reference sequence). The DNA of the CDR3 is TGTGCCAGCAGTGCGCGACCGGCCCCAACAGATACGCAGTGTTTT. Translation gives CASSARPAPTDTQCF.

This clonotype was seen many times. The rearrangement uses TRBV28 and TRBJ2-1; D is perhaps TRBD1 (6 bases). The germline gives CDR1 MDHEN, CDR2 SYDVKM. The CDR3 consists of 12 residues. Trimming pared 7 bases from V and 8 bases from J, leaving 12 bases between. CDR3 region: CASTPGGDEQFF. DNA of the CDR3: TGTGCCAGCACCCCTGGGGGCGATGAGCAGTTCTTC.

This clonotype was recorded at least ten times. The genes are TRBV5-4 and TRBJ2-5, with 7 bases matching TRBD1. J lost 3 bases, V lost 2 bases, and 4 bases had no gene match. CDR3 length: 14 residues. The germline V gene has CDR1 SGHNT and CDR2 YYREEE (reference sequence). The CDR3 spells CASSLKGGKETQYF. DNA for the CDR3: TGTGCCAGCAGCTTAAAAGGGGGCAAAGAGACCCAGTACTTC.

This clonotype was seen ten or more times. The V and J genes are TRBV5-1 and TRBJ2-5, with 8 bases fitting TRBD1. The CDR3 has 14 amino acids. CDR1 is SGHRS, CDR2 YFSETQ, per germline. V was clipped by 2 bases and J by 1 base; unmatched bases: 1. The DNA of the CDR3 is TGCGCCAGCAGCTTACAGGGGGGCCAAGAGACCCAGTACTTC. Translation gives CASSLQGGQETQYF.

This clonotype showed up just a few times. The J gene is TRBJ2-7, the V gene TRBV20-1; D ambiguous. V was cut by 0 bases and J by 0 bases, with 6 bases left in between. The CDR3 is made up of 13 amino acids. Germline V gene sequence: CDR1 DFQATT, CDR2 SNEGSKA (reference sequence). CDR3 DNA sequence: TGCAGTGCTAGAGAGGATCCCTCCTACGAGCAGTACTTC. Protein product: CSAREDPSYEQYF.

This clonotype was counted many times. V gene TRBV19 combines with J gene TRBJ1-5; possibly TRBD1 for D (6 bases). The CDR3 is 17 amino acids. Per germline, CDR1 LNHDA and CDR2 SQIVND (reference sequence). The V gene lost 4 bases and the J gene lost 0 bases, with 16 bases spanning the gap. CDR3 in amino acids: CASSTTGQSNSNQPQHF. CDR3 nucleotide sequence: TGTGCCAGTAGTACCACAGGACAGTCGAATAGCAATCAGCCCCAGCATTTT.

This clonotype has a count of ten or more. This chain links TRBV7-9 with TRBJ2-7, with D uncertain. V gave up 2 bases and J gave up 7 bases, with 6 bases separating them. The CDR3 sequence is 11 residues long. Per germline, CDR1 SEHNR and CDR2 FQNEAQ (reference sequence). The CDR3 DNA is TGTGCCAGCAGCTTAATCGAAGAGCAGTACTTC. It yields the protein CASSLIEEQYF.

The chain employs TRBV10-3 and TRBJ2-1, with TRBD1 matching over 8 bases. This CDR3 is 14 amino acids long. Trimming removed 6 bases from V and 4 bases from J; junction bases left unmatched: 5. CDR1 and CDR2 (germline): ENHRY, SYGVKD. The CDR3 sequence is CAISDRGAYNEQFF. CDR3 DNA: TGTGCCATCAGCGACAGGGGTGCTTACAATGAGCAGTTCTTC.

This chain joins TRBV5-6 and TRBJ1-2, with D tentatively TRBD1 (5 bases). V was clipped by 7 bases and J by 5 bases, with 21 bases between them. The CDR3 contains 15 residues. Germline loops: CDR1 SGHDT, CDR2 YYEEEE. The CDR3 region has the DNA TGTGCCAGCTCCGAGCTGGCTCAGGGCGGTTATGGCTACACCTTC. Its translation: CASSELAQGGYGYTF. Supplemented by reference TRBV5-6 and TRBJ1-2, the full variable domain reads DAGVTQSPTHLIKTRGQQVTLRCSPKSGHDTVSWYQQALGQGPQFIFQYYEEEERQRGNFPDRFSGHQFPNYSSELNVNALLLGDSALYLCASSELAQGGYGYTFGSGTRLTVV.

Here the CDR3 reads CASSLAPGNSGNTIYF. CDR3 coding DNA: TGTGCCAGCAGTCTCGCCCCAGGAAACTCTGGAAACACCATATATTTT. The chain employs TRBV12-3 or TRBV12-4 and TRBJ1-3; D is uncertain. CDR3 size: 16 residues. Trimming took off 5 bases at V and 0 bases at J, with 14 bases between the two ends.

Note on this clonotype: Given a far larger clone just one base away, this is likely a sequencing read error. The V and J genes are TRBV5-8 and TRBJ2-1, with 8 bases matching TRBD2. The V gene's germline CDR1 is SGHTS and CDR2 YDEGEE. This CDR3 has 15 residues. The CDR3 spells CANSLPGGVGNEQFF. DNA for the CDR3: TGTGCCAACAGCTTGCCCGGGGGGGTGGGAAATGAGCAGTTCTTC.

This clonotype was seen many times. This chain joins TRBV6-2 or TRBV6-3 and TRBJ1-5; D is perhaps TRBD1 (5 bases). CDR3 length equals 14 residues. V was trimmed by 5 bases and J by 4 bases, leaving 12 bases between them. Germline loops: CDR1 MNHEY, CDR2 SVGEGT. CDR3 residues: CASSDDSLNQPQHF. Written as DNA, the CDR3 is TGTGCCAGCAGTGACGACAGTCTTAATCAGCCCCAGCATTTT.

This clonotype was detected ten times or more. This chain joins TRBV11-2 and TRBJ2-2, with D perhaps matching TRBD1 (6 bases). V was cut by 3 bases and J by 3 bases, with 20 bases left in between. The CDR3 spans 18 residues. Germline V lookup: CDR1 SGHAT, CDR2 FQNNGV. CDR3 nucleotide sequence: TGTGCCAGCAGCTTGGGGACAACTAAAACTCGGGACACCGGGGAGCTGTTTTTT. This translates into CASSLGTTKTRDTGELFF. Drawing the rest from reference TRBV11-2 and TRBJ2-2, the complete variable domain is EAGVAQSPRYKIIEKRQSVAFWCNPISGHATLYWYQQILGQGPKLLIQFQNNGVVDDSQLPKDRFSAERLKGVDSTLKIQPAKLEDSAVYLCASSLGTTKTRDTGELFFGEGSRLTVL.